One and the same sample provided the 12 T cell receptor beta chains below, sequenced in a study of T cell repertoires in cytomegalovirus infection. These receptors have no identified antigens. Via MiXCR, TCRdb re-called the reads, giving one row per CDR3 protein. The data contain about 470,000 distinct CDR3 sequences, roughly 46% of them singletons. The sequencing here drew on cultured PBMCs, taken from culture after CMV antigen stimulation. Receptor source: a human donor in good health (CMV status not recorded). Some clones in this sample may be carry-over from other donors' samples.

This clonotype was counted only a few times. The chain has TRBV7-9 and TRBJ2-5; D not resolved. The germline CDR1 and CDR2 sequences are SEHNR and FQNEAQ (reference sequence). The CDR3 runs 15 residues. Trimming cost V 1 base and J 0 bases, with 9 bases left between them. In DNA, the CDR3 is TGTGCCAGCAGCTTAGTTCCCAGGCACCAAGAGACCCAGTACTTC. It codes for CASSLVPRHQETQYF.

The sample holds many counts of this clonotype. The rearrangement uses TRBV7-9 and TRBJ2-3; no firm D call. V lost 1 base and J 1 base, leaving 6 bases between the germline ends. Per germline, CDR1 SEHNR and CDR2 FQNEAQ (reference sequence). The CDR3 extends over 14 amino acids. CDR3 residues: CASSLEAGTDTQYF. CDR3 coding DNA: TGTGCCAGCAGCTTAGAGGCGGGCACAGATACGCAGTATTTT.

The CDR3 protein is CASSQQEQPLYEQYF. Here the CDR3 DNA reads TGCGCCAGCAGCCAACAGGAGCAGCCTCTCTACGAGCAGTACTTC. The rearrangement links TRBV5-1 to TRBJ2-7; the D gene is possibly TRBD1 (5 bases). CDR3 length: 15 residues. V lost 4 bases and J 3 bases, leaving 17 bases between the germline ends. Germline V gene sequence: CDR1 SGHRS, CDR2 YFSETQ. The full variable domain, completed using reference TRBV5-1 and TRBJ2-7, is KAGVTQTPRYLIKTRGQQVTLSCSPISGHRSVSWYQQTPGQGLQFLFEYFSETQRNKGNFPGRFSGRQFSNSRSEMNVSTLELGDSALYLCASSQQEQPLYEQYFGPGTRLTVT.

The chain couples TRBV10-3 to TRBJ2-1; tentatively, D is TRBD1 or TRBD2 (6 bases each). The germline gives CDR1 ENHRY, CDR2 SYGVKD. The CDR3 is 13 residues long. Deletions cut 6 bases from V and 8 bases from J, with 14 bases between. Written as DNA, the CDR3 is TGTGCCATCAGGGAGGGGGTAGGATATGAGCAGTTCTTC. It codes for CAIREGVGYEQFF.

The rearrangement uses TRBV6-2 or TRBV6-3 and TRBJ2-1; 7 bases are a match to TRBD2. Trimming at V came to 5 bases and at J to 3 bases, leaving 7 bases not matched to a gene. The CDR3 length is 15 residues. Germline V lookup: CDR1 MNHEY, CDR2 SVGEGT. The CDR3 loop reads CASSNPSGSYNEQFF. The CDR3 DNA follows: TGTGCCAGCAGTAATCCTAGCGGTAGCTACAATGAGCAGTTCTTC.

The V call is TRBV7-2, the J call TRBJ2-7; D is unresolved. CDR1 SGHTA and CDR2 FQGNSA come from the germline V gene. The CDR3 is 14 residues long. Trimming removed 8 bases from V and 5 bases from J, with 19 bases in between. CDR3 DNA sequence: TGTGCCAGCGGCCCGGATCCGGGTGGCGACGAGCAGTACTTC. Translating it yields CASGPDPGGDEQYF.

V usage is TRBV2 and J usage is TRBJ1-5; the match to TRBD1 covers 7 bases. The CDR3 is 12 residues long. Unmatched junction bases numbered 6, after V lost 8 bases and J lost 8 bases. CDR1 SNHLY and CDR2 FYNNEI come from the germline V gene. CDR3 sequence reads: CASSTGVEPQHF. In DNA, the CDR3 is TGTGCCAGCTCAACAGGGGTGGAGCCCCAGCATTTT.

The chain employs TRBV4-1 and TRBJ2-7, with TRBD2 matching over 7 bases. Germline V gene data show CDR1 as MGHRA and CDR2 as YSYEKL. The CDR3 is 17 residues long. The junction had 10 bases not matched to a gene; V was cut back by 0 bases and J by 2 bases. The DNA for the CDR3 is TGCGCCAGCAGCCAAGATCTGCGCGGGAGCTCTCCCTACGAGCAGTACTTC. Residues: CASSQDLRGSSPYEQYF.

The V gene is TRBV27, the J gene TRBJ1-1; D is perhaps TRBD1 (5 bases). The V and J ends lost 2 bases and 6 bases respectively, with 16 bases between them. From germline, CDR1 is MNHEY and CDR2 SMNVEV (reference sequence). The length of the CDR3 is 15 residues. In DNA, the CDR3 is TGTGCCAGCAGTTTACGCCCAGGGCGAGATGCTGAAGCTTTCTTT. Translated: CASSLRPGRDAEAFF.

The DNA for the CDR3 is TGTGCCAGTAGTGAGACTCCTGGGCTACAATATGAGCAGTTCTTC. Translating gives CASSETPGLQYEQFF. This chain joins TRBV19 and TRBJ2-1; D is undetermined. Germline assignment: CDR1 LNHDA and CDR2 SQIVND (reference sequence). The CDR3 is 15 residues long. Deletions cut 5 bases from V and 8 bases from J, with 19 bases between.

The rearrangement links TRBV4-3 to TRBJ2-7; D may match TRBD1 or TRBD2 (6 bases each). The CDR3 contains 15 residues. V was trimmed by 2 bases and J by 6 bases, leaving 17 bases between them. From germline, CDR1 is LGHNA and CDR2 YSLEER. The CDR3 loop reads CASSQTGGRMGEQYF. The CDR3 bases are TGCGCCAGCAGCCAAACCGGGGGCCGGATGGGCGAGCAGTACTTC.

V and J are TRBV7-2 and TRBJ2-1; D is uncertain. The CDR3 covers 14 residues. The V end was cut by 5 bases, the J end by 5 bases, with 13 bases between. Per germline, CDR1 SGHTA and CDR2 FQGNSA. The CDR3: CASSPPPINNEQFF. As DNA, the CDR3 is TGTGCCAGCAGCCCCCCGCCTATTAACAATGAGCAGTTCTTC.